This T cell receptor (beta chain) was identified in a study of blood T cell repertoires in COVID-19. Generated by immunoSEQ multiplex PCR, the TCRdb table keeps only in-frame clones and is missing some. The repertoire includes around 87,000 clones, around 90% of them detected once, and about 1.5% sits in the top ten. The CDR3 sequence is 13 residues long. V was clipped by 8 bases and J by 8 bases, with 13 bases between them. Germline V gene lookup returns CDR1 MRHNA and CDR2 SNTAGT. The chain couples TRBV6-4 to TRBJ1-6; D ambiguous. Material: peripheral blood. This TCR derives from a human donor with active COVID-19. The donor label of this sample is uncertain. The CDR3 sequence is CASPSNGDSPLHF. The CDR3 bases are TGTGCCAGCCCTTCTAACGGAGATTCACCCCTCCACTTT.